A single sample gave rise to the 28 T cell receptor beta chains below, sequenced in a study of T cells in Graves' hyperthyroidism and ophthalmopathy. RNA transcripts served as the template for amplifying TCR beta CDR3 regions. Using the HTBI primer set, a first-round RT-PCR was run on the TCR CDR3. MiXCR, run by TCRdb on the multiplex PCR reads, gives a single entry per CDR3 protein. The profile shows 330,000 or so distinct CDR3 sequences, about a sixth of them singletons. Sequencing was performed on blood. Every receptor here comes from a woman aged 40 to 50 with Graves' ophthalmopathy.

The J gene is TRBJ1-5, the V gene TRBV19; D uncertain. CDR3 length equals 15 residues. CDR1 is LNHDA, CDR2 SQIVND, per germline (reference sequence). The V end was cut by 6 bases, the J end by 0 bases, with 12 bases between. The CDR3 DNA reads as TGTGCCAGTAGAATCCAACAAACTAGCAATCAGCCCCAGCATTTT. Protein: CASRIQQTSNQPQHF.

This clonotype was seen at least ten times. J is TRBJ1-5 and V is TRBV6-1; D is uncertain. From germline, CDR1 is MNHNS and CDR2 SASEGT. CDR3 length: 14 amino acids. V was cut by 6 bases and J by 4 bases, with 13 bases left in between. CDR3 bases: TGTGCCAGCAGACCCCGCGGTAGGAATCAGCCCCAGCATTTT. This encodes CASRPRGRNQPQHF.

This chain uses TRBV4-1 with TRBJ2-2; no clear D gene. The CDR3 contains 19 residues. Germline V gives CDR1 MGHRA, CDR2 YSYEKL. V shed 1 base and J shed 0 bases, with 18 bases lying between them. The CDR3: CASSQVWDSHFANTGELFF. CDR3 DNA sequence: TGCGCCAGCAGCCAAGTGTGGGATAGTCACTTCGCGAACACCGGGGAGCTGTTTTTT.

This clonotype has ten or more counts. The chain is built from TRBV4-3 and TRBJ1-6; D possibly corresponds to TRBD1 (5 bases). Trimming removed 0 bases at V and 8 bases at J, with 17 bases between. The CDR3 covers 17 residues. The germline CDR1 and CDR2 sequences are LGHNA and YSLEER. The CDR3 coding sequence is TGCGCCAGCAGCCAAGATCTAATGTGGGGCGTTGATTCACCCCTCCACTTT. Protein sequence: CASSQDLMWGVDSPLHF.

There are many counts of this clonotype. The chain combines TRBV6-5 with TRBJ1-1; D unclear. Trimming shortened V by 0 bases and J by 2 bases, and 7 bases separated the two germline ends. The CDR3 totals 14 residues. CDR1 is MNHEY and CDR2 is SVGAGI in the germline V gene. CDR3: CASSYSQTNTEAFF. DNA of the CDR3: TGTGCCAGCAGTTACTCACAGACCAACACTGAAGCTTTCTTT.

This clonotype has at least ten counts. This chain joins TRBV28 and TRBJ2-2; 8 nucleotides match TRBD2. CDR3 length equals 15 residues. After removal of 5 bases from V and 5 bases from J, the junction contained 7 bases not matched to a gene. From germline, CDR1 is MDHEN and CDR2 SYDVKM. The CDR3 protein is CASSPQASGTGELFF. CDR3 nucleotide sequence: TGTGCCAGCAGTCCCCAAGCTAGCGGGACCGGGGAGCTGTTTTTT.

Many counts were recorded for this clonotype. The V gene is TRBV5-1, the J gene TRBJ1-1, with TRBD1 identical over 9 bases. The CDR3 sequence is 17 residues long. J lost 1 base, V lost 0 bases, and 7 bases had no gene match. In germline, CDR1 is SGHRS, CDR2 YFSETQ. Here the CDR3 reads CASSLDGTGSWNTEAFF. CDR3 in DNA: TGCGCCAGCAGCTTGGACGGGACAGGGTCCTGGAACACTGAAGCTTTCTTT.

This clonotype was counted only a few times. A clone one base away is much larger, so this may be a read error. The rearrangement uses TRBV20-1 and TRBJ2-7; D not certain. The CDR3 sequence is 15 residues long. The germline gives CDR1 DFQATT, CDR2 SNEGSKA (reference sequence). CDR3 region: CSARDSAFSSYELYF. CDR3 nucleotide sequence: TGCAGTGCTAGAGATAGTGCGTTCTCTTCCTACGAGCTGTACTTC.

This clonotype came up many times. The genes are TRBV12-5 and TRBJ1-1; D perhaps matches TRBD1 (5 bases). V lost 0 bases, J lost 5 bases, and 16 bases lay in between. The V gene's germline CDR1 is LGHNT and CDR2 FRNRAP. CDR3 length: 16 residues. CDR3 sequence: CASGLVLGAGGTEAFF. DNA of the CDR3: TGTGCTAGTGGTTTGGTACTGGGAGCTGGGGGGACTGAAGCTTTCTTT.

This clonotype was seen many times. This sequence joins TRBV2 and TRBJ1-2; TRBD1 matches at 7 bases. J was trimmed by 6 bases and V by 7 bases; bases with no gene match: 11. The CDR3 has 14 residues. Per the germline V gene, CDR1 is SNHLY and CDR2 is FYNNEI. DNA for the CDR3: TGTGCCAGCACCCAGAGGGGGCGGTCAGATGGCTACACCTTC. Residues: CASTQRGRSDGYTF.

In its sample, this clonotype was seen many times. The V and J genes are TRBV6-5 and TRBJ2-7; D possibly corresponds to TRBD1 (6 bases). The CDR3 is 15 residues long. CDR1 is MNHEY, CDR2 SVGAGI, per germline. Trimming removed 2 bases from V and 2 bases from J, with 13 bases in between. In DNA form, the CDR3 reads TGTGCCAGCAGTTACGGGAACAGGGTGCCCTACGAGCAGTACTTC. It specifies CASSYGNRVPYEQYF.

This clonotype was picked up many times. The genes are TRBV14 and TRBJ2-7; 9 bases fit TRBD1. The CDR3 contains 15 residues. Germline values: CDR1 SGHDN, CDR2 FVKESK. Losses at the gene ends were 5 bases for V and 3 bases for J; bases not matched to a gene: 8. The DNA of the CDR3 is TGTGCCAGCAGCACCCCGGGACAGGGCAGCTACGAGCAGTACTTC. It codes for CASSTPGQGSYEQYF.

This clonotype was counted at least ten times. The CDR3: CASNGANVLTF. The CDR3, as DNA: TGTGCCAGCAACGGGGCCAACGTCCTGACTTTC. V gene TRBV7-9 combines with J gene TRBJ2-6; D is undetermined. Between the trimmed V and J ends, which lost 7 bases and 4 bases, there was a span of 2 bases. CDR1 and CDR2 from the germline V gene are SEHNR and FQNEAQ (reference sequence). The CDR3 sequence is 11 residues long.

The chain combines TRBV12-3 or TRBV12-4 with TRBJ1-2; D may be TRBD1 (6 bases). V was trimmed by 4 bases and J by 5 bases, leaving 17 bases between them. This CDR3 has 15 amino acids. CDR3 DNA sequence: TGTGCCAGCAGTTCTTTCAGGGGCGCCAGTTATGGCTACACCTTC. It yields the protein CASSSFRGASYGYTF.

This clonotype occurred many times. The chain links TRBV20-1 to TRBJ2-7; TRBD1 matches 10 bases. The CDR3 extends over 16 amino acids. Trimming cost V 1 base and J 0 bases; bases outside gene matches: 6. Germline V lookup: CDR1 DFQATT, CDR2 SNEGSKA (reference sequence). The CDR3 DNA is TGCAGTGCTAGAGCTATCGGACAGGGGGACTCCTACGAGCAGTACTTC. As protein: CSARAIGQGDSYEQYF.

This clonotype has ten or more counts. The genes are TRBV24-1 and TRBJ1-1; weak D call: TRBD1 (5 bases). V was trimmed by 7 bases and J by 4 bases, leaving 12 bases between them. The germline gives CDR1 KGHDR, CDR2 SFDVKD. The CDR3 extends over 13 amino acids. The CDR3 DNA reads TGTGCCACCAGCGCAGGGAGTGGCACTGAAGCTTTCTTT. It specifies CATSAGSGTEAFF.

This clonotype was counted ten times or more. The CDR3 loop reads CASSYAGATGYTF. The CDR3 region has the DNA TGTGCCAGCAGCTACGCCGGGGCCACCGGCTACACCTTC. The chain employs TRBV6-5 and TRBJ1-2, with TRBD1 as a possible D gene (5 bases). The CDR3 covers 13 residues. With 6 bases removed from V and 8 bases from J, the gap between germline ends came to 16 bases. In germline, CDR1 is MNHEY, CDR2 SVGAGI.

This clonotype was counted ten times or more. A junction boundary mismatches the germline segment, possibly from a read error. The chain links TRBV7-2 to TRBJ1-1, with 8 bases aligning to TRBD1. In germline, CDR1 is SGHTA, CDR2 FQGNSA. The CDR3 extends over 18 amino acids. CDR3 bases: TGTGCCAGCAGCCTAGCACGGAGGGACAGGCCGGAGAACACTGAAGCTTTCTTT. Its translation: CASSLARRDRPENTEAFF.

This clonotype occurred many times. The chain has TRBV29-1 and TRBJ2-2; D uncertain. V lost 4 bases and J 4 bases, leaving 10 bases between the germline ends. Germline V gene data show CDR1 as SQVTM and CDR2 as ANQGSEA. The CDR3 loop spans 13 amino acids. CDR3 in amino acids: CSVVESSTGELFF. CDR3 nucleotide sequence: TGCAGCGTTGTTGAGAGCAGCACCGGGGAGCTGTTTTTT.

There are many counts of this clonotype. The chain has TRBV2 and TRBJ2-7; no reliable D call. The CDR3 has 12 residues. Trimming took off 5 bases at V and 6 bases at J, with 11 bases between the two ends. CDR1 and CDR2 (germline): SNHLY, FYNNEI. Written as DNA, the CDR3 is TGTGCCAGCAGTCCGACTCTCTTCGAGCAGTACTTC. Encoded protein: CASSPTLFEQYF.

This clonotype came up many times. The CDR3 DNA reads TGTGCCAGCAGTCGTACAGGGGTTGACACCGGGGAGCTGTTTTTT. Translation gives CASSRTGVDTGELFF. The rearrangement uses TRBV6-2 or TRBV6-3 and TRBJ2-2, with TRBD1 matching over 7 bases. The trim removed 5 bases at V and 3 bases at J, leaving 6 bases unmatched. In germline, CDR1 is MNHEY, CDR2 SVGEGT. The CDR3 length is 15 residues.

CDR3 DNA: TGTGCCAGCAGTTTGTCTACGGAGGGGATAGGTATATATTCACCCCTCCACTTT. This codes for CASSLSTEGIGIYSPLHF. This chain uses TRBV28 with TRBJ1-6; perhaps TRBD1 as D (5 bases). CDR1 and CDR2 (germline): MDHEN, SYDVKM. V was trimmed by 3 bases and J by 8 bases, leaving 23 bases between them. CDR3 length: 18 amino acids.

This clonotype was seen repeatedly, ten times or more. The chain links TRBV19 to TRBJ1-5; the D gene is possibly TRBD1 (6 bases). The length of the CDR3 is 13 residues. V gave up 6 bases and J gave up 6 bases, with 12 bases separating them. CDR1 LNHDA and CDR2 SQIVND come from the germline V gene (reference sequence). The CDR3 here is CASSGGPGQPQHF. DNA of the CDR3: TGTGCCAGTAGCGGGGGGCCGGGTCAGCCCCAGCATTTT.

The sample holds many counts of this clonotype. The CDR3 DNA follows: TGTGCCAGCAGAGAAAGAGCCAAAAACATTCAGTACTTC. It is translated as CASRERAKNIQYF. The V and J genes are TRBV6-1 and TRBJ2-4; no reliable D call. The V and J ends lost 6 bases and 0 bases respectively, with 6 bases between them. The CDR3 has 13 residues. Germline loops: CDR1 MNHNS, CDR2 SASEGT.

Turning to this clonotype: This may arise from a read error, as a much more abundant clone is one base away. The missing conserved phenylalanine or tryptophan at the end of this CDR3 makes a read error likely. This sequence joins TRBV20-1 and TRBJ1-2; 11 nucleotides line up with TRBD1. The CDR3 runs to 15 residues. V lost 7 bases, J lost 3 bases, and 10 bases stayed unmatched. Germline CDR1 DFQATT, CDR2 SNEGSKA (reference sequence). CDR3: CSVTGTGGSYYGYTL. CDR3 DNA: TGCAGTGTTACCGGGACAGGGGGATCGTACTATGGCTACACCCTC.

This clonotype occurred many times. This chain links TRBV27 with TRBJ2-2; D not resolved. This CDR3 comprises 15 residues. Germline CDR1 is MNHEY and CDR2 is SMNVEV (reference sequence). Trimming left V 2 bases short and J 6 bases short, with 13 bases between. The CDR3 region has the DNA TGTGCCAGCAGTTTAGGCAGGCCCGGTGCCGGGGAGCTGTTTTTT. Translating it yields CASSLGRPGAGELFF.

This clonotype was found many times. The chain links TRBV27 to TRBJ1-1, with a weak D call TRBD1 (5 bases). The CDR3 totals 14 residues. Looked up from germline, CDR1 is MNHEY and CDR2 is SMNVEV (reference sequence). V gave up 4 bases and J gave up 6 bases, with 15 bases separating them. In DNA, the CDR3 is TGTGCCAGCAGTTCGGCACTGGGGCCTGCTGAAGCTTTCTTT. Its translation: CASSSALGPAEAFF.

The sample holds many counts of this clonotype. The rearrangement uses TRBV28 and TRBJ1-5, with 7 bases lining up with TRBD1. The CDR3 spans 15 residues. In germline, CDR1 is MDHEN, CDR2 SYDVKM. V gave up 3 bases and J gave up 5 bases; unmatched junction bases: 7. The CDR3 DNA is TGTGCCAGCAGTTTTCGAGACAGGGCATATCAGCCCCAGCATTTT. Translation gives CASSFRDRAYQPQHF. The full variable domain, rest sourced from reference TRBV28 and TRBJ1-5, is DVKVTQSSRYLVKRTGEKVFLECVQDMDHENMFWYRQDPGLGLRLIYFSYDVKMKEKGDIPEGYSVSREKKERFSLILESASTNQTSMYLCASSFRDRAYQPQHFGDGTRLSIL.